The 27 T cell receptor beta chains in this list originate from one sample, sequenced in a study of CD8 T cells in ankylosing spondylitis. Each CDR3 protein is one row after TCRdb ran MiXCR on the 5' RACE reads. Altogether around 320,000 distinct CDR3 sequences are present, around 20% being singletons, with the ten largest covering under 4%. The source material was blood, either unsorted or a sorted T cell fraction (not recorded which). The receptors here all came from a female donor with ankylosing spondylitis or in good health (not recorded which).

The chain employs TRBV24-1 and TRBJ2-2; unclear D gene. CDR1 and CDR2 (germline): KGHDR, SFDVKD. V gave up 3 bases and J gave up 1 base, with 5 bases separating them. This CDR3 spans 14 amino acids. DNA of the CDR3: TGTGCCACCAGTGATCGTCTGAACACCGGGGAGCTGTTTTTT. Its protein product is CATSDRLNTGELFF.

The V and J genes are TRBV7-2 and TRBJ2-5, with 9 bases fitting TRBD1. Unmatched junction bases numbered 9, after V lost 5 bases and J lost 5 bases. Germline-derived CDR1 and CDR2 are SGHTA and FQGNSA. This CDR3 comprises 15 residues. CDR3 nucleotide sequence: TGTGCCAGCAGCATGGGACAGGGAGAGATGGAGACCCAGTACTTC. Its protein product is CASSMGQGEMETQYF.

This chain connects TRBV20-1 to TRBJ2-1; tentative D call: TRBD1 (5 bases). CDR1 is DFQATT and CDR2 is SNEGSKA in the germline V gene (reference sequence). V was cut by 0 bases and J by 2 bases, with 8 bases left in between. The CDR3 loop spans 14 amino acids. The CDR3 DNA sequence: TGCAGTGCTAGAGAGGACAACACCTACAATGAGCAGTTCTTC. Translating gives CSAREDNTYNEQFF.

The chain has TRBV12-3 or TRBV12-4 and TRBJ2-3; the match to TRBD2 covers 12 bases. This CDR3 is built from 15 residues. With V trimmed by 7 bases and J by 8 bases, 10 bases remained unmatched. CDR3 DNA sequence: TGTGCCAGCACCGGTCCTAGCGGGAGGGACGGTACGCAGTATTTT. Translated: CASTGPSGRDGTQYF.

This clonotype appeared a few times. The rearrangement uses TRBV7-2 and TRBJ2-2, with D possibly TRBD1 on 5 matching bases. Germline CDR1 is SGHTA and CDR2 is FQGNSA. The CDR3 has 16 amino acids. V lost 2 bases and J lost 2, with 12 bases in between. The DNA for the CDR3 is TGTGCCAGCAGCTTAATTCCAGGGCTCAACACCGGGGAGCTGTTTTTT. As protein: CASSLIPGLNTGELFF.

In its sample, this clonotype was seen a few times. This sequence joins TRBV20-1 and TRBJ2-5, with TRBD2 as a possible D gene (7 bases). The CDR3 contains 13 residues. Germline assignment: CDR1 DFQATT and CDR2 SNEGSKA (reference sequence). Trimming took 7 bases from V and 9 from J, leaving 21 bases between them. DNA for the CDR3: TGCAGTGTCGGGGGGACAAGTGTGATGGCCCAGTACTTC. Its protein product is CSVGGTSVMAQYF.

This clonotype has only a few counts. The chain is built from TRBV20-1 and TRBJ2-1; D unresolved. Trimming took off 3 bases at V and 8 bases at J, with 14 bases between the two ends. Germline V lookup: CDR1 DFQATT, CDR2 SNEGSKA (reference sequence). This CDR3 has 13 residues. CDR3 sequence reads: CSARPLPTDEQFF. CDR3 sequence (DNA): TGCAGTGCTAGGCCCCTACCAACTGATGAGCAGTTCTTC.

This clonotype was recorded only once. The rearrangement joins TRBV5-1 to TRBJ2-2; the D gene is possibly TRBD1 (6 bases). This CDR3 has 18 residues. Germline V CDR1 and CDR2: SGHRS, YFSETQ. V dropped 0 bases and J dropped 2 bases, with 17 bases sitting between them. CDR3 protein: CASSLAGRQGRNTGELFF. The DNA of the CDR3 is TGCGCCAGCAGCTTGGCCGGCCGGCAGGGGAGAAACACCGGGGAGCTGTTTTTT.

This chain joins TRBV11-3 and TRBJ1-1, with 9 bases aligning to TRBD1. CDR3 length equals 14 residues. Germline V CDR1 and CDR2: SGHNT, YENEEA. The J segment lost 6 bases and the V segment lost 4 bases, leaving 6 bases of the junction unmatched. The CDR3, as DNA: TGTGCCAGCAGCTCACTCCGGGACAGGGCTGAAGCTTTCTTT. Its translation is CASSSLRDRAEAFF.

The chain carries TRBV20-1 and TRBJ2-1; 8 bases map to TRBD2. Germline trimming cut 2 bases from V and 2 bases from J; bases unmatched to any gene: 11. This CDR3 region has 17 residues. Germline V lookup: CDR1 DFQATT, CDR2 SNEGSKA (reference sequence). The CDR3: CSARNGLAGPAYNEQFF. The CDR3, as DNA: TGCAGTGCTAGAAACGGGCTAGCGGGCCCTGCCTACAATGAGCAGTTCTTC.

On this clonotype: This may arise from a read error, as a much more abundant clone is one base away. The V gene is TRBV24-1, the J gene TRBJ2-1; D is perhaps TRBD1 or TRBD2 (5 bases each). The CDR3 has 16 residues. Germline lookup yields CDR1 KGHDR and CDR2 SFDVKD. The CDR3 loop reads CATSEGRRYSYSEQFF. The CDR3 DNA follows: TGTGCCACCAGTGAGGGACGGAGGTACTCCTACAGTGAGCAGTTCTTC.

This chain links TRBV20-1 with TRBJ2-1; 7 nucleotides align to TRBD2. The CDR3 has 15 amino acids. V dropped 6 bases and J dropped 8; count of bases not matched to a gene: 16. Germline V lookup: CDR1 DFQATT, CDR2 SNEGSKA (reference sequence). The CDR3 sequence: CSAPKAGLVTDEQFF. The CDR3 DNA reads as TGCAGTGCCCCCAAAGCTGGACTAGTGACAGATGAGCAGTTCTTC.

This clonotype came up many times. The CDR3 reads CASTSSPSPLHF. In DNA form, the CDR3 reads TGTGCCAGCACCTCTAGCCCTTCACCCCTCCACTTT. The chain recombines TRBV7-8 with TRBJ1-6; D not certain. This CDR3 has 12 residues. Germline V gives CDR1 SGHVS, CDR2 FQNEAQ. V was trimmed by 7 bases and J by 9 bases, leaving 10 bases between them.

J is TRBJ2-2 and V is TRBV21-1; TRBD1, the table's D call, lacks a check against the DNA. TRBV21-1 is an annotated pseudogene. The CDR3 is 17 residues long. CDR3 loop: CASSKQGSTFAPGELFF. The CDR3 bases are TGTGCCAGCAGCAAACAAGGAAGCACTTTCGCCCCCGGGGAGCTGTTTTTT.

The V gene is TRBV5-6, the J gene TRBJ2-2, with D uncertain. The V gene lost 5 bases and the J gene lost 5 bases, with 10 bases spanning the gap. The CDR3 length is 13 residues. The germline CDR1 and CDR2 sequences are SGHDT and YYEEEE. The CDR3 protein is CASRKSRTGELFF. Here the CDR3 DNA reads TGTGCCAGCAGGAAAAGTAGGACCGGGGAGCTGTTTTTT.

Remarks on this clonotype: The junction shows a germline mismatch at one end, possibly a read error. V and J are TRBV7-7 and TRBJ2-2; the match to TRBD2 covers 10 bases. Germline CDR1 is SSHAT and CDR2 is FNYEAQ (reference sequence). The CDR3 loop spans 17 amino acids. The CDR3 DNA reads TGTGCTAGCAGCCTACGGAGCGGGAGGGCCGGCACCGGGGAGCTGTTTTTT. It codes for CASSLRSGRAGTGELFF.

The chain links TRBV7-2 to TRBJ2-5; possibly TRBD1 for D (5 bases). V was cut by 1 base and J by 4 bases, with 10 bases left in between. The CDR3 runs to 14 residues. Germline lookup yields CDR1 SGHTA and CDR2 FQGNSA. CDR3 bases: TGTGCCAGCAGCTTAGACCCAGGGCTAGAGACCCAGTACTTC. This gives the protein CASSLDPGLETQYF.

This clonotype has only a few counts. V and J are TRBV12-3 or TRBV12-4 and TRBJ1-2; no firm D call. CDR3 length: 14 residues. V was trimmed by 3 bases and J by 4 bases, leaving 12 bases between them. CDR3 bases: TGTGCCAGCAGTTTGGGCGACGGGTTCTATGGCTACACCTTC. It is translated as CASSLGDGFYGYTF.

The chain joins TRBV4-3 to TRBJ2-1, with TRBD1 as a possible D gene (5 bases). The CDR3 is made up of 15 amino acids. Trimming cost V 4 bases and J 1 base, with 11 bases left between them. CDR1 is LGHNA and CDR2 is YSLEER in the germline V gene. The CDR3 bases are TGCGCCAGCAGCCGGGGCGCACAGTCCTACAATGAGCAGTTCTTC. It is translated as CASSRGAQSYNEQFF.

With regard to this clonotype: A much larger clone lies a single base off, so this may be a read error. The J gene is TRBJ2-2, the V gene TRBV29-1; TRBD1 aligns across 9 bases. The CDR3 loop spans 14 amino acids. Germline V gene sequence: CDR1 SQVTM, CDR2 ANQGSEA. DNA of the CDR3: TGCAGCGTTCAGGGACAGGGCGTCACCGTGGAGCTGTTTTTT. The encoded protein is CSVQGQGVTVELFF.

The chain employs TRBV7-2 and TRBJ1-4, with D maybe TRBD1 (6 bases). In germline, CDR1 is SGHTA, CDR2 FQGNSA. The CDR3 length is 14 residues. Trimming removed 2 bases from V and 8 bases from J, with 12 bases in between. CDR3 in amino acids: CASSLSGDWEKLFF. Here the CDR3 DNA reads TGTGCCAGCAGCTTATCAGGGGATTGGGAAAAACTGTTTTTT.

The sample holds a few counts of this clonotype. The chain couples TRBV5-1 to TRBJ2-3, with D maybe TRBD2 (5 bases). Between the trimmed V and J ends, which lost 5 bases and 3 bases, there was a span of 7 bases. Germline assignment: CDR1 SGHRS and CDR2 YFSETQ. The CDR3 is 12 amino acids. The CDR3 nucleotides are TGCGCCAGCAGGGGAGAGACAGATACGCAGTATTTT. Its translation: CASRGETDTQYF. Filled out from reference TRBV5-1 and TRBJ2-3, the complete variable domain reads KAGVTQTPRYLIKTRGQQVTLSCSPISGHRSVSWYQQTPGQGLQFLFEYFSETQRNKGNFPGRFSGRQFSNSRSEMNVSTLELGDSALYLCASRGETDTQYFGPGTRLTVL.

This clonotype has more than one count but fewer than ten. The rearrangement links TRBV6-2 or TRBV6-3 to TRBJ1-1; the match to TRBD1 covers 7 bases. This CDR3 has 13 residues. The V segment lost 6 bases and the J segment 4 bases; nucleotides outside the gene matches: 5. CDR1 and CDR2 (germline): MNHEY, SVGEGT. The CDR3 spells CASRMTGPTEAFF. Here the CDR3 DNA reads TGTGCCAGCAGGATGACAGGGCCCACTGAAGCTTTCTTT.

The rearrangement links TRBV10-3 to TRBJ2-7; tentatively, D is TRBD2 (5 bases). The CDR3 extends over 11 amino acids. Germline V lookup: CDR1 ENHRY, CDR2 SYGVKD. V lost 5 bases and J 7 bases, leaving 9 bases between the germline ends. The CDR3 DNA reads TGTGCCATCAGTCAGACGGGGGAGCAGTACTTC. Translated, it gives CAISQTGEQYF.

This sequence joins TRBV25-1 and TRBJ2-1, with a possible D match to TRBD1 (5 bases). The CDR3 has 16 residues. Germline lookup yields CDR1 MGHDK and CDR2 SYGVNS. V was pared by 3 bases and J by 9 bases, with 21 bases between. CDR3 DNA sequence: TGTGCCAGCAGTGAGACTCCTTTACTCACAGGTGGTGAGCAGTTCTTC. This translates into CASSETPLLTGGEQFF.

This clonotype appeared many times. V is TRBV12-3 or TRBV12-4 and J is TRBJ2-5; D remains unclear. The CDR3 consists of 15 residues. V gave up 5 bases and J gave up 5 bases, with 18 bases separating them. The CDR3 protein is CASSAGATIGETQYF. The CDR3 region has the DNA TGTGCCAGCAGTGCCGGAGCTACGATTGGCGAGACCCAGTACTTC.

This clonotype has a handful of counts. This chain links TRBV4-3 with TRBJ2-3; unclear D gene. Trimming cost V 1 base and J 6 bases, with 11 bases left between them. The CDR3 consists of 14 residues. The V gene's germline CDR1 is LGHNA and CDR2 YSLEER. Here the CDR3 DNA reads TGCGCCAGCAGCCAAGGTACAGCCGGGGATACGCAGTATTTT. Translated, it gives CASSQGTAGDTQYF.